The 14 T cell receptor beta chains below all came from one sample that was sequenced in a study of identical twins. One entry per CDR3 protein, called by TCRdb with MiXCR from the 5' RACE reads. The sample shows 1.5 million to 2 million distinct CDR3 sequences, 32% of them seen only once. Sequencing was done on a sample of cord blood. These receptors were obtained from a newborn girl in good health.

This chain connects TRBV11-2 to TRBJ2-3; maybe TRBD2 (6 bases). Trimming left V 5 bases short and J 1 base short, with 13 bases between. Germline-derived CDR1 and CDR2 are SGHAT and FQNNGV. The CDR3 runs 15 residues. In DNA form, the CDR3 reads TGTGCCAGCAGCCCTAGCGACGGTGGCACAGATACGCAGTATTTT. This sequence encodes CASSPSDGGTDTQYF.

CDR3 nucleotides: TGTGCCAGCAGCCAAGGACCTAGCGGGATAACCTACGAGCAGTACTTC. It translates to CASSQGPSGITYEQYF. This chain links TRBV3-1 with TRBJ2-7; TRBD2 matches at 9 bases. CDR3 length: 16 residues. V lost 1 base to trimming and J lost 2 bases; unmatched junction nucleotides: 6. The germline V gene encodes CDR1 LGHDT and CDR2 YNNKEL (reference sequence).

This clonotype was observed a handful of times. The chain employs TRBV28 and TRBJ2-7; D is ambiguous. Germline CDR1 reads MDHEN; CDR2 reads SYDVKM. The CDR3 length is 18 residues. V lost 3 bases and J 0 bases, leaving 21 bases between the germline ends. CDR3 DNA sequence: TGTGCCAGCAGTTTCCGAAACCTTTACAGTTACCGCTCCTACGAGCAGTACTTC. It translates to CASSFRNLYSYRSYEQYF.

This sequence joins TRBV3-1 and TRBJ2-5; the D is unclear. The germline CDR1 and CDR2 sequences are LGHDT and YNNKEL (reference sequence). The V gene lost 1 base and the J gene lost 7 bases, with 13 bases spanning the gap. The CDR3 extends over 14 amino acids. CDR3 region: CASSQGASPGTQYF. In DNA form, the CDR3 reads TGTGCCAGCAGCCAAGGAGCCTCTCCTGGGACCCAGTACTTC.

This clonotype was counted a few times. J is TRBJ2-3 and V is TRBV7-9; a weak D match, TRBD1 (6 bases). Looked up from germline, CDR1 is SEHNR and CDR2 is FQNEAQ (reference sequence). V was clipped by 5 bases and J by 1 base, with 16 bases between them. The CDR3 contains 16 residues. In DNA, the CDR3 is TGTGCCAGCAGCCGAAGGACAGCCCCGGGCACAGATACGCAGTATTTT. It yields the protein CASSRRTAPGTDTQYF.

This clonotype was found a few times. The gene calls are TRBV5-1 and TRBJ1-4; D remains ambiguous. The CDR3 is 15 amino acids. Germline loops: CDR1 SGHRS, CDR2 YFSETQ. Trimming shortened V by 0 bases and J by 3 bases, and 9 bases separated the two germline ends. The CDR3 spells CASSLAFQPNEKLFF. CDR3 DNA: TGCGCCAGCAGCTTGGCTTTCCAGCCTAATGAAAAACTGTTTTTT.

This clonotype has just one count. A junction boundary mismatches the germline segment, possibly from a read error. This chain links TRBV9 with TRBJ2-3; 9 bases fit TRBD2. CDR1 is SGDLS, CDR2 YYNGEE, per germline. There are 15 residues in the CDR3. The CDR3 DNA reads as TGTGCCAGCCGCGTTCTAGCGGGATTCACAGATACGCAGTATTTT. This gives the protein CASRVLAGFTDTQYF.

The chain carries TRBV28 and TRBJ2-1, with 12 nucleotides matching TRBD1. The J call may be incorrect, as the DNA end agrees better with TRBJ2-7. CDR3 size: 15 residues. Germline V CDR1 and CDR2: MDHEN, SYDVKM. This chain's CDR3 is CASSFTGTGGNEQYF. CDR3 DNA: TGTGCCAGCAGTTTCACCGGGACAGGGGGCAATGAGCAGTACTTC.

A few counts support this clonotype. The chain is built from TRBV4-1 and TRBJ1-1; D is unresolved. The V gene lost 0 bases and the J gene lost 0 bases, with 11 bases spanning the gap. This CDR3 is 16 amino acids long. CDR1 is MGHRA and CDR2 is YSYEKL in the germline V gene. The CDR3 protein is CASSQDPAPMNTEAFF. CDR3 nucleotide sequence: TGCGCCAGCAGCCAAGATCCAGCTCCTATGAACACTGAAGCTTTCTTT.

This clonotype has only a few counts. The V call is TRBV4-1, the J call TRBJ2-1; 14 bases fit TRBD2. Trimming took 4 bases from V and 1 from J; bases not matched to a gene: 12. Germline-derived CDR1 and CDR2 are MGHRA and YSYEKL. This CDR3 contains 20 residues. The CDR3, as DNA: TGCGCCAGCAGCCCAACCCCGGGACTAGCGGGAGAGATGTCCTACAATGAGCAGTTCTTC. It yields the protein CASSPTPGLAGEMSYNEQFF.

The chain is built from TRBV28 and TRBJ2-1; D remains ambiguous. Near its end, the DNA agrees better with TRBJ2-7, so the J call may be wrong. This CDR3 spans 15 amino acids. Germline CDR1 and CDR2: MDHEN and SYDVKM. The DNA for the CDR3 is TGTGCCAGCCTTCCGGGTCTCTCCTCCTACAATGAGCAGTACTTC. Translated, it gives CASLPGLSSYNEQYF.

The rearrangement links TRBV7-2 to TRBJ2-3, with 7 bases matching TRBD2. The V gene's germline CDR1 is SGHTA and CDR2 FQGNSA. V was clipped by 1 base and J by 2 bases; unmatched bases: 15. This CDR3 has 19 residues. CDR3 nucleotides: TGTGCCAGCAGCTTAGGGATTAGTCTAGCGGCTATATACACAGATACGCAGTATTTT. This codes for CASSLGISLAAIYTDTQYF. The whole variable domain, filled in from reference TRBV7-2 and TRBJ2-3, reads GAGVSQSPSNKVTEKGKDVELRCDPISGHTALYWYRQSLGQGLEFLIYFQGNSAPDKSGLPSDRFSAERTGGSVSTLTIQRTQQEDSAVYLCASSLGISLAAIYTDTQYFGPGTRLTVL.

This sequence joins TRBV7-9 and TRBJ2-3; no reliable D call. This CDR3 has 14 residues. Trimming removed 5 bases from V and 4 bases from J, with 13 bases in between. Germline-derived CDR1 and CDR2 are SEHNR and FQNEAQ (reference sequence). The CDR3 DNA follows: TGTGCCAGCAGCCCCCATATAGGCGCAGATACGCAGTATTTT. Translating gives CASSPHIGADTQYF.

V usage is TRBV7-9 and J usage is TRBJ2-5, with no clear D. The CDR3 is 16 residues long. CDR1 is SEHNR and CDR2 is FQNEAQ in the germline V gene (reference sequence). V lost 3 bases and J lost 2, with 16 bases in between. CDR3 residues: CASSLGSRKQQETQYF. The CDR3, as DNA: TGTGCCAGCAGCTTGGGGTCCAGAAAGCAACAAGAGACCCAGTACTTC.